This TCR beta chain was identified in a study of blood T cell repertoires in COVID-19. The overall study: The samples span acute and convalescent COVID-19 from the United States, Italy and Spain. PBMCs, B-cell-depleted T cells, or T cells provided the cDNA or gDNA that made up the material.

Produced via immunoSEQ multiplex PCR; TCRdb's table is partial and in-frame only. The sample carries about 150,000 clones, approximately 90% recorded once. The ends were cut back, 0 bases at V and 1 base at J, with 4 bases in the middle. This CDR3 has 13 residues. Looked up from germline, CDR1 is LGHDT and CDR2 is YNNKEL (reference sequence). The sample was PBMCs or T cells enriched from blood (not recorded which). The chain recombines TRBV3-1 (or the pseudogene TRBV3-2) with TRBJ2-7; D not resolved. This TCR derives from a woman between 35 and 50 years old who had been exposed to COVID-19. DNA of the CDR3: TGTGCCAGCAGCCAAGACCTTTCCTACGAGCAGTACTTC. Translated: CASSQDLSYEQYF.